This T cell receptor beta chain was obtained from a study of T cell changes during pregnancy in multiple sclerosis. In germline, CDR1 is SGHRS, CDR2 YFSETQ. The CDR3 runs to 15 residues. The V segment lost 4 bases and the J segment 5 bases; nucleotides outside the gene matches: 7. Sequenced by immunoSEQ multiplex PCR; TCRdb stores in-frame clones only, minus some. This table holds tens of thousands of clones, around 90% found once. The origin of this receptor is a female donor with multiple sclerosis, enrolled in a pregnancy study. V gene TRBV5-1 combines with J gene TRBJ2-7, with TRBD2 matching 12 bases. The sample here was CD4+ T cells from peripheral blood mononuclear cells, taken before pregnancy. The CDR3 coding sequence is TGCGCCAGCAGCACGGGACTAGCGGGCGGGGACGAGCAGTACTTC. This gives the protein CASSTGLAGGDEQYF.